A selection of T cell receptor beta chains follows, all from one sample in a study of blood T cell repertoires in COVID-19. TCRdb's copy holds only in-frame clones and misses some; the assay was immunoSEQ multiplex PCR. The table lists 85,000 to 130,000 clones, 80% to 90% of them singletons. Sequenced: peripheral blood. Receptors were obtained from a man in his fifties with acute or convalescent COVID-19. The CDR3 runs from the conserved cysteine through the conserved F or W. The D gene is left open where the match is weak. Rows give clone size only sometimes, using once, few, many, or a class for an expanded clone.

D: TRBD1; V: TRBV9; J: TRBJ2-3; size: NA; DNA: TGTGCCAGCACCTTCGGACAGGGCACAGATACGCAGTATTTT; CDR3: CASTFGQGTDTQYF
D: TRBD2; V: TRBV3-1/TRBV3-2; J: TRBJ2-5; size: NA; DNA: TGTGCCAGCAGCCACTGGCTAGCGGGAAAAGAGACCCAGTACTTC; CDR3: CASSHWLAGKETQYF
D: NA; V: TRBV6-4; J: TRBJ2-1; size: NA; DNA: TGTGCCAGCAGTGACTGGGCGGGACCGGGCAATGAGCAGTTCTTC; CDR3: CASSDWAGPGNEQFF
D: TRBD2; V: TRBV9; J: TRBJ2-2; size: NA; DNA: TGTGCCAGCAGCACGAGGGGGGCGGGAGGAGTCACCGGGGAGCTGTTTTTT; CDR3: CASSTRGAGGVTGELFF
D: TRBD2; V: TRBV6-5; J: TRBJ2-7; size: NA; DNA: TGTGCCAGCAGTCGGACTAGCGGCGAGCAGTACTTC; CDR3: CASSRTSGEQYF
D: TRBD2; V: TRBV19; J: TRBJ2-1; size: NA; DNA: TGTGCCAGTAGTATAGTGGCTAGCGGGAGATACAATGAGCAGTTCTTC; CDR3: CASSIVASGRYNEQFF
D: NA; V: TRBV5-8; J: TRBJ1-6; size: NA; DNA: TGTGCCAGCAGCTTTGAGGGATCCTATAATTCACCCCTCCACTTT; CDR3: CASSFEGSYNSPLHF
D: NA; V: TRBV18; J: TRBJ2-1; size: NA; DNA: TGTGCCAGCTTAACAGGGCCGGGAGGTAATGAGCAGTTCTTC; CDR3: CASLTGPGGNEQFF
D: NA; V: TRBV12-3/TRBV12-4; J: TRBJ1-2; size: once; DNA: TGTGCCAGCAGCCAGGGCTACTATGGCTACACCTTC; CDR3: CASSQGYYGYTF
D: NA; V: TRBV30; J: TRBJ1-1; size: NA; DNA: TGTGCCTGGAAGACAGGTTGGTTGAACACTGAAGCTTTCTTT; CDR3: CAWKTGWLNTEAFF
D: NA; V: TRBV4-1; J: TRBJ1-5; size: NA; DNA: TGCGCCAGCAGCCAAGATCTACAGTCATCTAGCAATCAGCCCCAGCATTTT; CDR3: CASSQDLQSSSNQPQHF
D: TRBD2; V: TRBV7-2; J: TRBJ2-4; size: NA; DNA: TGTGCCAGCAGCTTAGCGACTAGCGGGAGGGGCATTCAGTACTTC; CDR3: CASSLATSGRGIQYF
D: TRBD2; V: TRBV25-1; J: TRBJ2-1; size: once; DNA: TGTGCCAGCAGTTCAAGCGGGAACTACAATGAGCAGTTCTTC; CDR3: CASSSSGNYNEQFF
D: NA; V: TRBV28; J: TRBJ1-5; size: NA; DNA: TGTGCCAGCAGACTTACAGGGAGCAATCAGCCCCAGCATTTT; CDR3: CASRLTGSNQPQHF
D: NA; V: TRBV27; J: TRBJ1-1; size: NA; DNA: TGTGCCAGCAGTTCCTATTCTGACAGGAGATGGGGGATGAACACTGAAGCTTTCTTT; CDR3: CASSSYSDRRWGMNTEAFF
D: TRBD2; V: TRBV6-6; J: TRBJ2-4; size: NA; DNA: TGTGCCAGCAGTTCATATAGCGGGAGAACCAAAAACATTCAGTACTTC; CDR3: CASSSYSGRTKNIQYF
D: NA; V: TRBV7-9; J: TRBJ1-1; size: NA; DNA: TGTGCCAGCAGCTTGCAGATTGAAGCTTTCTTT; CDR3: CASSLQIEAFF
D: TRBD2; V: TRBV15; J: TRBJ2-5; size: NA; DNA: TGTGCCACCAGCAGCGGACTAGCGGGAGTTTTGGAGACCCAGTACTTC; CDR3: CATSSGLAGVLETQYF
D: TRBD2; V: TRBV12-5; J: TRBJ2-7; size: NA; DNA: TGTGCTAGTGGCCCCGGACCGGGACTAGCGGGAGAATACTTC; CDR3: CASGPGPGLAGEYF
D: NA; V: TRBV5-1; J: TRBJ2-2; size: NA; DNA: TGCGCCAGCAGCGCTCGCCAGGGGCCCGGGGAGCTGTTTTTT; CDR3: CASSARQGPGELFF
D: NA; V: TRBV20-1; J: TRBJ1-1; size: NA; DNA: TGCAGTGCCCCCGAGGGCACTGAAGCTTTCTTT; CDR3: CSAPEGTEAFF
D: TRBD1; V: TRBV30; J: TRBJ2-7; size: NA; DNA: TGTGCCTGGAGTGGACTCCAGGGGGCGAACTACGAGCAGTACTTC; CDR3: CAWSGLQGANYEQYF
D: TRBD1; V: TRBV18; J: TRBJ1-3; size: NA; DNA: TGTGCCAGCTCAGCGACAGGGGAGGTCTCTGGAAACACCATATATTTT; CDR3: CASSATGEVSGNTIYF
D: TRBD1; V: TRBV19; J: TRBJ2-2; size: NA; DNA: TGTGCCAGTAGGGGGACAGGGGTAGCCGGGGAGCTGTTTTTT; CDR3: CASRGTGVAGELFF
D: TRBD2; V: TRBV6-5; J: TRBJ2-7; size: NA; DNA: TGTGCCAGCAGTTATGGGACTAGCGGGGACTACGAGCAGTACTTC; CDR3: CASSYGTSGDYEQYF
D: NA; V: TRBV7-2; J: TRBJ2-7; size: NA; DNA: TGTGCCAGCAGCTTAGCTGTGGCGGGACGGTCCTACGAGCAGTACTTC; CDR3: CASSLAVAGRSYEQYF
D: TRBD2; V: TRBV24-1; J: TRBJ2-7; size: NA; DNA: TGTGCCACCAGTACCGGGACTAGCTTGGGCGAGCAGTACTTC; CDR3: CATSTGTSLGEQYF
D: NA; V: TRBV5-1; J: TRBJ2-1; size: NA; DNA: TGCGCCAGCAGCTTTGGGACTGCATTGGAGGGTGAGCAGTTCTTC; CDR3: CASSFGTALEGEQFF
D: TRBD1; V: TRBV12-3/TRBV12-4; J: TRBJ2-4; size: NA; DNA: TGTGCCAGCAGTGAGACAGGGGCCATTCAGTACTTC; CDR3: CASSETGAIQYF
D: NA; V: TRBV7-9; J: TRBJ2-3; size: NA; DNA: TGTGCCAGCAGCTGGGGCGGGGCTAGCACTGATACGCAGTATTTT; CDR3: CASSWGGASTDTQYF
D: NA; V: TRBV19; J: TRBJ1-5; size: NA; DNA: TGTGCCAGTAGTATAGGGCAGGGTCAGGGCAATCAGCCCCAGCATTTT; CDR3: CASSIGQGQGNQPQHF
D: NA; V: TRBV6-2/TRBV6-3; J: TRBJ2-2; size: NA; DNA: TGTGCCAGCAGCCCAGCCAACACCGGGGAGCTGTTTTTT; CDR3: CASSPANTGELFF
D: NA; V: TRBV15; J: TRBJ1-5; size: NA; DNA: TGTGCCACCAACACAGGCTTTGGCCAGCCCCAGCATTTT; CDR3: CATNTGFGQPQHF
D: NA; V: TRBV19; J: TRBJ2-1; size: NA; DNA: TGTGCCAGTAGTACCCTCATAGCGCCCGGCTCCTACAATGAGCAGTTCTTC; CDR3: CASSTLIAPGSYNEQFF
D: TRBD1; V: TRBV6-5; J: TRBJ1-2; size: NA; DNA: TGTGCCAGCAGCGCCACAGGGGACTATGGCTACACCTTC; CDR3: CASSATGDYGYTF
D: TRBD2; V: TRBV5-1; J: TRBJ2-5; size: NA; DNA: TGCGCCAGCACCCGACTAGCGGGAGGAGATGAGACCCAGTACTTC; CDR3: CASTRLAGGDETQYF
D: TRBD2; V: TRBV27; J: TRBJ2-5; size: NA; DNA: TGTGCCAGCAGTTTGACGGGAGGGAAAGTTGGGACCCAGTACTTC; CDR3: CASSLTGGKVGTQYF
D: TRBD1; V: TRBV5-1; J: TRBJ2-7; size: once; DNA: TGCGCCAGCAGCTTGGAGGGGACAGGGTTTTACGAGCAGTACTTC; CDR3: CASSLEGTGFYEQYF
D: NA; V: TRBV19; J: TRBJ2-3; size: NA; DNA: TGTGCCAGTAAGGAGTCTCCGGGCACAGATACGCAGTATTTT; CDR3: CASKESPGTDTQYF
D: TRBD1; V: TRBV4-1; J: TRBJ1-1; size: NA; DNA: TGCGCCAGCAGCCGACAGGGCGTGAACACTGAAGCTTTCTTT; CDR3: CASSRQGVNTEAFF
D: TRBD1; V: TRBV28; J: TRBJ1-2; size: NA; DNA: TGTGCCAGCAGCCCCGGACAGGGGGGGGCCTCAACTACCTATGGCTACACCTTC; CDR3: CASSPGQGGASTTYGYTF
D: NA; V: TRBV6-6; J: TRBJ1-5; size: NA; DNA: TGTGCCAGCAGCCACTACGCGACAGGCAATCAGCCCCAGCATTTT; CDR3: CASSHYATGNQPQHF
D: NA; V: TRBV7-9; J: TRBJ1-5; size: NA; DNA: TGTGCCAGCAGCTTAGTGGGAGGGGACAATCAGCCCCAGCATTTT; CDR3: CASSLVGGDNQPQHF
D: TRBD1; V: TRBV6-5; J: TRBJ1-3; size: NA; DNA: TGTGCCAGCAGTTACGCCGGGACAGGGGGTGGAAACACCATATATTTT; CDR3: CASSYAGTGGGNTIYF
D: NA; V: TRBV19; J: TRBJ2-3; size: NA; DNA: TGTGCCAGTAGTAGGGGCAGAATGGATACGCAGTATTTT; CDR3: CASSRGRMDTQYF
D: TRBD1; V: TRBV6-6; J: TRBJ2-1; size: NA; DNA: TGTGCCAGCAGTTACGGCCAGGGGGCGCATAATGAGCAGTTCTTC; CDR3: CASSYGQGAHNEQFF
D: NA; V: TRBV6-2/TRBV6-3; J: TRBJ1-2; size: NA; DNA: TGTGCCAGCAGTTATCGGCAGGGAGGAGGCTACACCTTC; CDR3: CASSYRQGGGYTF
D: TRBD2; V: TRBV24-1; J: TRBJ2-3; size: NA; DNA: TGTGCCACCAGCGGGAGGTACACAGATACGCAGTATTTT; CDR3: CATSGRYTDTQYF
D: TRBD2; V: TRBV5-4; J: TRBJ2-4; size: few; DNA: TGTGCCAGCAGTCTAGCGGGAGGGCCTGAAAACATTCAGTACTTC; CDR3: CASSLAGGPENIQYF
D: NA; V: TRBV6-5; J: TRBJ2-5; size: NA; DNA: TGTGCCAGCAGCAGAGGGGGGGCGACCCAGTACTTC; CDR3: CASSRGGATQYF
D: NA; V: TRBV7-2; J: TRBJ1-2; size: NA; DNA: TGTGCCAGCAGCTTAAGGGGAGGGGTCAACTATGGCTACACCTTC; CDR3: CASSLRGGVNYGYTF
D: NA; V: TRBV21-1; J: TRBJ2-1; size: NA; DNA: TGTGCCAGCAGCAAAGCGTCTAGCGGGAGTGATGAGCAGTTCTTC; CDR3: CASSKASSGSDEQFF
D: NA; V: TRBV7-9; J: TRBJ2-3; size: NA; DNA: TGTGCCAGCAGCTTAGTACAAGATACGCAGTATTTT; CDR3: CASSLVQDTQYF
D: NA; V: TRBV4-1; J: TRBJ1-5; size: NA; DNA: TGCGCCAGCAGCCAAGATCGCGGGGACCTCCGGCCCCAGCATTTT; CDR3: CASSQDRGDLRPQHF
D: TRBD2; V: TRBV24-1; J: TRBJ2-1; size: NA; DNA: TGTGCCACCAGTGATCGAGCGGGAGCGGCCTACAATGAGCAGTTCTTC; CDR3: CATSDRAGAAYNEQFF
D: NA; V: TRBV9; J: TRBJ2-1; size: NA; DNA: TGTGCCAGCAGCGTAGGAAACAGCCGGGAGCAGTTCTTC; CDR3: CASSVGNSREQFF
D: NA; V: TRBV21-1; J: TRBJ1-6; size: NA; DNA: TGTGCCAGCAGCAAAGCCGGCAGGAGGGGTTCACCCCTCCACTTT; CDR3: CASSKAGRRGSPLHF
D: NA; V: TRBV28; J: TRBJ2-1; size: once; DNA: TGTGCCAGCACCATTACGGCCGGGATATTTGGTGAGCAGTTCTTC; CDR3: CASTITAGIFGEQFF
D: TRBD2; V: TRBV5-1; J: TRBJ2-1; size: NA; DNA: TGCGCCAGCAGCTTGGTTAGCGGGAGGTACAATGAGCAGTTCTTC; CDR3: CASSLVSGRYNEQFF